This TCR beta chain was found in a study of siplizumab effects on memory and regulatory T cells. Regarding the study as a whole: Both greater diversity than memory cells and a major contribution to the alloresponse seemed to characterize naive T cells. Proliferating Tregs taken from siplizumab cultures were not shown to have a confirmed suppressive function.

A remark on this clone: Its target is not known.

This CDR3 comprises 14 residues. Deletions cut 3 bases from V and 0 bases from J, with 7 bases between. In each sample, about 100,000 TCR templates were assayed. Repertoires were generated with immunoSEQ multiplex PCR, while TCRdb's copy carries only in-frame clones and drops some. The sample yields 80,000 to 130,000 clones, 92% seen once. The sequencing input was Tregs sorted from blood. The chain uses TRBV23-1 and TRBJ2-3; D is possibly TRBD1 (5 bases). TRBV23-1 is an open reading frame, and its role is uncertain. This TCR was sampled from a human donor in good health. CDR3 bases: TGCGCCAGCAGTCAGAGACAGAGCACAGATACGCAGTATTTT. Translated, it gives CASSQRQSTDTQYF.